This entry concerns a single T cell receptor beta chain. The V end was cut by 2 bases, the J end by 2 bases, with 26 bases between. CDR1 MNHEY and CDR2 SVGEGT come from the germline V gene. This CDR3 has 20 amino acids. This record comes from a study of blood T cell repertoires in COVID-19. Measured with immunoSEQ multiplex PCR; TCRdb has only the in-frame clones, and not every one. In the table there are some 12,000 clones, 80% to 90% of which are singletons. V and J are TRBV6-2 or TRBV6-3 and TRBJ2-3; D might be TRBD2 (7 bases). The sequence came from a human donor in a cohort sampled during active COVID-19. The sequenced material came from peripheral blood. The CDR3: CASSYPNSSPARGHTDTQYF. CDR3 in DNA: TGTGCCAGCAGTTACCCGAACTCTTCTCCCGCGCGGGGGCACACAGATACGCAGTATTTT.